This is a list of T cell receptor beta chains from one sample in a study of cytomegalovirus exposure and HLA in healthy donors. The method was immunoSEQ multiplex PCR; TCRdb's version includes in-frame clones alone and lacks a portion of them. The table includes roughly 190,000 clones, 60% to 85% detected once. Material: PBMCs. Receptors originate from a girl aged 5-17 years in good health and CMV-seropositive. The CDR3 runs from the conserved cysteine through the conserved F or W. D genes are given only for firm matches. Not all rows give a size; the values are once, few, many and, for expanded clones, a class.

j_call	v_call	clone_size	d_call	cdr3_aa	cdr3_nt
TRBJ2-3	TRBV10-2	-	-	CASQLADTQYF	TGCGCCAGCCAACTCGCGGATACGCAGTATTTT
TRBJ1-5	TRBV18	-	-	CASSLAVGPNQPQHF	TGTGCCAGCTCACTGGCAGTGGGCCCCAATCAGCCCCAGCATTTT
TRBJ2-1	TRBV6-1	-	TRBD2	CATRTSGGGEQFF	TGTGCCACCCGGACTAGCGGGGGTGGTGAGCAGTTCTTC
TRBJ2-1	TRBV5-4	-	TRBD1	CASSRDRVDEQFF	TGTGCCAGCAGCCGGGACAGGGTCGATGAGCAGTTCTTC
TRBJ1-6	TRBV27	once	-	CASSPIPESYNSPLHF	TGTGCCAGCAGCCCAATCCCGGAGTCCTATAATTCACCCCTCCACTTT
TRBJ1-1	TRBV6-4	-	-	CASSEFMNTEAFF	TGTGCCAGCAGTGAGTTCATGAACACTGAAGCTTTCTTT
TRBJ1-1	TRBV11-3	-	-	CASSPQNTEAFF	TGTGCCAGCAGCCCCCAAAACACTGAAGCTTTCTTT
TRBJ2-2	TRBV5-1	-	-	CASSSQGNTGELFF	TGCGCCAGTTCGAGCCAGGGGAACACCGGGGAGCTGTTTTTT
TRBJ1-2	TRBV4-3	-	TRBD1	CASSRGTGGYGYTF	TGCGCCAGCAGCCGTGGGACAGGGGGTTATGGCTACACCTTC
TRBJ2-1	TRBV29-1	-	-	CSVEELGGHSSYNEQFF	TGCAGCGTTGAAGAATTGGGGGGGCACTCCTCCTACAATGAGCAGTTCTTC
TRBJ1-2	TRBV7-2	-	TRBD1	CASSQGQGGGYTF	TGTGCCAGCAGCCAGGGACAGGGGGGAGGCTACACCTTC
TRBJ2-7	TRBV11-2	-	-	CASSEGGFGYEQYF	TGTGCCAGCAGCGAAGGCGGTTTCGGCTACGAGCAGTACTTC
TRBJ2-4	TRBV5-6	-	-	CASSAGLTGKAKNIQYF	TGTGCCAGCAGCGCCGGATTGACGGGAAAAGCCAAAAACATTCAGTACTTC
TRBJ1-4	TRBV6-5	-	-	CASSYEGRQDPGKLFF	TGTGCCAGCAGTTACGAAGGACGTCAAGATCCGGGGAAACTGTTTTTT
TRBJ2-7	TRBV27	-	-	CASSLAGGRGPYEQYF	TGTGCCAGCAGTTTGGCCGGCGGGCGAGGCCCCTACGAGCAGTACTTC
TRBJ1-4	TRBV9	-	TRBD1	CASSVGGQGNEKLFF	TGTGCCAGCAGCGTGGGGGGACAGGGTAATGAAAAACTGTTTTTT
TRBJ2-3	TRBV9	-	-	CASSVATSTDTQYF	TGTGCCAGCAGCGTAGCGACTAGCACAGATACGCAGTATTTT
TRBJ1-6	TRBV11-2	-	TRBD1	CASSLEQGAGSPLHF	TGTGCCAGCAGCTTAGAGCAGGGGGCTGGTTCACCCCTCCACTTT
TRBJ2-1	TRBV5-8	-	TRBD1	CASSPGTGGFGSYNEQFF	TGTGCCAGCAGTCCCGGGACAGGGGGGTTCGGCTCCTACAATGAGCAGTTCTTC
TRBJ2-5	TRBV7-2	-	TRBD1	CASSLWTGEETQYF	TGTGCCAGCAGCCTCTGGACAGGGGAGGAGACCCAGTACTTC
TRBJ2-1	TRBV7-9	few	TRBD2	CASSLLAGGAHYNEQFF	TGTGCCAGCAGCCTTCTAGCGGGGGGTGCCCATTACAATGAGCAGTTCTTC
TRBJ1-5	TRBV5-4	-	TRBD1	CASSSTGTGYNQPQHF	TGTGCCAGCAGCTCCACCGGGACAGGGTATAATCAGCCCCAGCATTTT
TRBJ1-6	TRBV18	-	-	CASSPPGVDSPLHF	TGTGCCAGCTCACCACCAGGGGTTGATTCACCCCTCCACTTT
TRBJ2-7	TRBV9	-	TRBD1	CASSASRDRAYEQYF	TGTGCCAGCAGCGCCTCCAGGGACAGAGCCTACGAGCAGTACTTC
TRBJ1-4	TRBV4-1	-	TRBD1	CASSQADRGPTNEKLFF	TGCGCCAGCAGCCAAGCCGACAGGGGGCCCACTAATGAAAAACTGTTTTTT
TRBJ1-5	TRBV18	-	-	CASSPTGNSNQPQHF	TGTGCCAGCTCACCAACGGGGAATAGCAATCAGCCCCAGCATTTT
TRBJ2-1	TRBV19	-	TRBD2	CASSFGGGSYNEQFF	TGTGCCAGTAGTTTTGGCGGGGGTTCCTACAATGAGCAGTTCTTC
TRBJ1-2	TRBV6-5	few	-	CASSYSISGARGGYTF	TGTGCCAGCAGTTACTCTATTTCAGGGGCGAGGGGAGGCTACACCTTC
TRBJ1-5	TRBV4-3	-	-	CASSQDQNQPQHF	TGCGCCAGCAGCCAAGACCAAAATCAGCCCCAGCATTTT
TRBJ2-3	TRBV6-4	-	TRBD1	CASSTGTEESDTQYF	TGTGCCAGCAGTACTGGGACAGAAGAGTCAGATACGCAGTATTTT
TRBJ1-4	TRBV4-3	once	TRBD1	CASSQDLIDRVMEKLFF	TGCGCCAGCAGCCAAGATTTAATCGACAGGGTTATGGAAAAACTGTTTTTT
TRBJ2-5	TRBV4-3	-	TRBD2	CASSLKGGGAWETQYF	TGCGCCAGCAGCCTTAAAGGCGGGGGGGCCTGGGAGACCCAGTACTTC
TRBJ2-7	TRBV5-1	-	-	CASSGPERSYEQYF	TGCGCCAGCAGCGGCCCGGAGAGATCCTACGAGCAGTACTTC
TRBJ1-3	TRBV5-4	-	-	CASSLGGRDTIYF	TGTGCCAGCAGCTTGGGGGGCAGGGACACCATATATTTT
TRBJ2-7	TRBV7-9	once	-	CASSPGRTHSSYEQYF	TGTGCCAGCAGCCCCGGCCGCACACACAGCTCCTACGAGCAGTACTTC
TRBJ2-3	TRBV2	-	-	CASSRSEGSTDTQYF	TGTGCCAGCTCGAGATCGGAGGGTAGCACAGATACGCAGTATTTT
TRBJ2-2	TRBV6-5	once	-	CASRGSGLTGELFF	TGTGCCAGCAGGGGTAGCGGACTCACCGGGGAGCTGTTTTTT
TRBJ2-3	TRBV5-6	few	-	CASSLRGTDTQYF	TGTGCCAGCAGCCTCAGGGGCACAGATACGCAGTATTTT
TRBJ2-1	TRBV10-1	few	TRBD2	CASSEGPGLAGGISYNEQFF	TGCGCCAGCAGTGAGGGGCCGGGACTAGCGGGGGGGATCTCCTACAATGAGCAGTTCTTC
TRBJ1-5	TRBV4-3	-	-	CASSQDSGIGYQPQHF	TGCGCCAGCAGCCAAGATTCGGGGATTGGCTATCAGCCCCAGCATTTT
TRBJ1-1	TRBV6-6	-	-	CASSYSQSTEAFF	TGTGCCAGCAGTTACTCTCAGTCCACTGAAGCTTTCTTT
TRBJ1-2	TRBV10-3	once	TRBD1	CAITRDRNYGYTF	TGTGCCATCACCCGGGACAGGAACTATGGCTACACCTTC
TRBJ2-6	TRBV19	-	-	CASSIQGIGANVLTF	TGTGCCAGTAGTATTCAGGGAATTGGGGCCAACGTCCTGACTTTC
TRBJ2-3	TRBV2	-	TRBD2	CASKGGLAGALGDTQYF	TGTGCCAGCAAGGGGGGGCTAGCGGGGGCCCTGGGAGATACGCAGTATTTT
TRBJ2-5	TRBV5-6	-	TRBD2	CASSRRTRRETQYF	TGTGCCAGCAGCCGTCGGACTAGGCGGGAGACCCAGTACTTC
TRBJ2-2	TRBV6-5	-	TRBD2	CASRPGGGVTGELFF	TGTGCCAGCCGGCCGGGGGGGGGTGTCACCGGGGAGCTGTTTTTT
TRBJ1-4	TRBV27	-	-	CASSLGPTNEKLFF	TGTGCCAGCAGTTTGGGCCCAACTAATGAAAAACTGTTTTTT
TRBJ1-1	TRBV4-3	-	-	CASSKQGASTEAFF	TGCGCCAGCAGTAAACAGGGCGCGAGCACTGAAGCTTTCTTT
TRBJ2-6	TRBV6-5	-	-	CASSYSRGGANVLTF	TGTGCCAGCAGTTACTCCAGGGGTGGGGCCAACGTCCTGACTTTC
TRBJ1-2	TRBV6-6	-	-	CASTKIRGGEVYGYTF	TGTGCCAGCACCAAGATCAGAGGGGGGGAGGTCTATGGCTACACCTTC
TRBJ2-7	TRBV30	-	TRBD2	CAWALGLAYEQYF	TGTGCCTGGGCCCTGGGACTAGCCTACGAGCAGTACTTC
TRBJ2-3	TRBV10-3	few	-	CAISGGQNTDTQYF	TGTGCCATCAGTGGCGGCCAGAACACAGATACGCAGTATTTT
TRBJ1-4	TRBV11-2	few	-	CASLQGTNEKLFF	TGTGCCAGCTTACAGGGTACTAATGAAAAACTGTTTTTT
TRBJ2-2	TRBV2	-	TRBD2	CASRVLGGGTGDLFF	TGTGCCAGCAGAGTCCTCGGGGGGGGGACCGGGGATCTGTTTTTT
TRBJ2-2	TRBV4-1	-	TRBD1	CASRRTGGGWNTGELFF	TGCGCCAGCAGGCGGACAGGGGGAGGCTGGAACACCGGGGAGCTGTTTTTT
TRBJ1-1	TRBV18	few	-	CASSPQGPHAEAFF	TGTGCCAGCTCACCACAGGGGCCCCACGCTGAAGCTTTCTTT
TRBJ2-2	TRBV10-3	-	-	CAISESGGGTGELFF	TGTGCCATCAGTGAGTCGGGAGGGGGCACCGGGGAGCTGTTTTTT
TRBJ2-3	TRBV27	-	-	CASSPRGTDTQYF	TGTGCCAGCAGTCCCCGGGGCACAGATACGCAGTATTTT